The 32 T cell receptor beta chains given below trace back to one sample, sequenced in a study of CD8 T cell repertoires and HIV-1 epitope variants. This table comes from immunoSEQ multiplex PCR, and its TCRdb copy is limited to in-frame clones, with some not included. The data hold 80,000 to 95,000 clones, with roughly four fifths observed a single time. The sequenced sample was uncultured baseline CD8+ T cells from peripheral blood mononuclear cells (PBMCs). These TCRs come from a male donor with HIV.

The genes are TRBV21-1 and TRBJ2-7. TRBV21-1 is a known pseudogene. This CDR3 is 15 amino acids long. This CDR3 reads CASSKKGGREKGQYF. For the CDR3, the DNA is TGTGCCAGCAGCAAAAAGGGGGGCAGGGAAAAGGGACAGTACTTC.

The J gene is TRBJ2-7, the V gene TRBV2; the D gene is possibly TRBD1 (6 bases). There are 12 residues in the CDR3. Germline V gene sequence: CDR1 SNHLY, CDR2 FYNNEI. The V and J ends lost 6 bases and 2 bases respectively, with 8 bases between them. CDR3 in DNA: TGTGCCAGCAGACAGGGTACCTACGAGCAGTACTTC. Translated: CASRQGTYEQYF.

The chain joins TRBV29-1 to TRBJ2-1, with D possibly TRBD1 on 5 matching bases. The CDR3 is made up of 18 amino acids. The ends were cut back, 1 base at V and 0 bases at J, with 19 bases in the middle. Per the germline V gene, CDR1 is SQVTM and CDR2 is ANQGSEA. CDR3 nucleotides: TGCAGCGTTGAAGGGGGTTCAGGGCACCTCAGCTCCTACAATGAGCAGTTCTTC. Translation: CSVEGGSGHLSSYNEQFF.

The J gene is TRBJ1-5, the V gene TRBV5-8; D is unresolved. V was pared by 2 bases and J by 1 base, with 4 bases between. There are 13 residues in the CDR3. Germline CDR1 reads SGHTS; CDR2 reads YDEGEE. CDR3 DNA: TGTGCCAGCAGCTTAGGGAGCAATCAGCCCCAGCATTTT. Its translation: CASSLGSNQPQHF.

In regard to this clone: This may stem from a read error, because a much larger clone lies one nucleotide away. V usage is TRBV7-2 and J usage is TRBJ2-7; D is unclear. The CDR3 is 12 residues long. In germline, CDR1 is SGHTA, CDR2 FQGNSA. V lost 5 bases, J lost 0 bases, and 5 bases lay in between. The CDR3 loop reads CASSPSSYEQYF. For the CDR3, the DNA is TGTGCCAGCAGCCCGAGCTCCTACGAGCAGTACTTC. The whole variable domain, remainder taken from reference TRBV7-2 and TRBJ2-7, is GAGVSQSPSNKVTEKGKDVELRCDPISGHTALYWYRQSLGQGLEFLIYFQGNSAPDKSGLPSDRFSAERTGGSVSTLTIQRTQQEDSAVYLCASSPSSYEQYFGPGTRLTVT.

The chain couples TRBV28 to TRBJ2-1, with D possibly TRBD1 on 7 matching bases. V shed 2 bases and J shed 8 bases, with 13 bases lying between them. The CDR3 runs 14 residues. Germline assignment: CDR1 MDHEN and CDR2 SYDVKM. The CDR3 spells CASSLGQEGYEQFF. The CDR3 region has the DNA TGTGCCAGCAGTTTAGGACAGGAGGGGTATGAGCAGTTCTTC.

The chain recombines TRBV30 with TRBJ2-5, with D perhaps TRBD1 or TRBD2 (6 bases each). Trimming left V 0 bases short and J 4 bases short, with 15 bases between. CDR1 GTSNPN and CDR2 SVGIG come from the germline V gene (reference sequence). The CDR3 length is 15 residues. This CDR3 is CAWSVGRGVRETQYF. CDR3 bases: TGTGCCTGGAGTGTAGGTAGGGGGGTCCGAGAGACCCAGTACTTC.

This clone turned up a few times. This rearrangement joins TRBV5-1 to TRBJ1-2; D perhaps matches TRBD1 (5 bases). Germline CDR1 is SGHRS and CDR2 is YFSETQ. CDR3 length: 11 residues. Deletions cut 1 base from V and 11 bases from J, with 9 bases between. The chain's CDR3 is CASSLRGDYTF. CDR3 bases: TGCGCCAGCAGCTTGAGAGGGGATTACACCTTC.

DNA for the CDR3: TGTGCCAGCAGTGCTCCGGGACTAAACTACGAGCAGTACTTC. Its protein product is CASSAPGLNYEQYF. This rearrangement joins TRBV28 to TRBJ2-7; the match to TRBD2 covers 7 bases. Trimming took 5 bases from V and 3 from J; bases not matched to a gene: 7. CDR3 length: 14 residues. Germline CDR1 and CDR2: MDHEN and SYDVKM.

The CDR3 DNA reads as TGTGCCAGCAGATCCTTCCAGGGCAAGGGCACTGAAGCTTTCTTT. Protein: CASRSFQGKGTEAFF. The V and J genes are TRBV6-5 and TRBJ1-1, with a possible D match to TRBD1 (5 bases). The CDR3 length is 15 residues. The germline V and J ends were trimmed by 6 bases and 4 bases, with 18 bases remaining between them. Germline CDR1 and CDR2: MNHEY and SVGAGI.

In its sample, this clone was seen a few times. The gene calls are TRBV19 and TRBJ1-3; D remains ambiguous. The CDR3 is 16 amino acids. The germline V gene encodes CDR1 LNHDA and CDR2 SQIVND (reference sequence). V was cut by 8 bases and J by 0 bases, with 17 bases left in between. In DNA form, the CDR3 reads TGTGCCAGTCACTCGTCGAGGTTCAACTCTGGAAACACCATATATTTT. Translating it yields CASHSSRFNSGNTIYF.

The V gene is TRBV4-1, the J gene TRBJ1-5; 12 bases are shared with TRBD1. The CDR3 is made up of 18 amino acids. Germline CDR1 reads MGHRA; CDR2 reads YSYEKL. V trimming: 7 bases; J trimming: 0 bases; junction bases outside the gene matches: 10. The CDR3 protein is CASTPGGQGALSNQPQHF. The CDR3 DNA sequence: TGCGCCAGCACCCCAGGGGGACAGGGGGCGCTTAGCAATCAGCCCCAGCATTTT.

This chain joins TRBV2 and TRBJ1-1, with 9 bases that match TRBD1. The CDR3 contains 17 residues. Per the germline V gene, CDR1 is SNHLY and CDR2 is FYNNEI. V shed 0 bases and J 5 bases; nucleotides not matched to a gene: 10. The CDR3 spells CASSEARPSDRGTEAFF. The CDR3 nucleotides read TGTGCCAGCAGTGAAGCGCGTCCCTCGGACAGGGGAACTGAAGCTTTCTTT.

This chain uses TRBV5-4 with TRBJ2-7, with D possibly matching TRBD1 (6 bases). Trimming cost V 4 bases and J 0 bases, with 17 bases left between them. Germline loops: CDR1 SGHNT, CDR2 YYREEE (reference sequence). There are 16 residues in the CDR3. The CDR3 region is CASSPNTGILSYEQYF. The DNA of the CDR3 is TGTGCCAGCAGCCCGAATACAGGGATCCTCTCCTACGAGCAGTACTTC.

This rearrangement joins TRBV2 to TRBJ2-1; 7 bases are shared with TRBD2. This CDR3 comprises 16 residues. V lost 6 bases to trimming and J lost 0 bases; unmatched junction nucleotides: 8. The germline V gene encodes CDR1 SNHLY and CDR2 FYNNEI. The CDR3 loop is CASRRGASGSYNEQFF. CDR3 sequence (DNA): TGTGCCAGCAGGAGGGGAGCTAGCGGCTCCTACAATGAGCAGTTCTTC.

The V and J genes are TRBV19 and TRBJ2-5; 9 nucleotides line up with TRBD2. With 3 bases clipped from V and 5 bases from J, the junction kept 10 bases outside the gene matches. This CDR3 contains 16 residues. From germline, CDR1 is LNHDA and CDR2 SQIVND (reference sequence). CDR3 loop: CASSILAGGARETQYF. The CDR3 DNA is TGTGCCAGTAGTATCCTCGCGGGGGGGGCACGCGAGACCCAGTACTTC. Combining the CDR3 with reference TRBV19 and TRBJ2-5 gives the whole variable domain DGGITQSPKYLFRKEGQNVTLSCEQNLNHDAMYWYRQDPGQGLRLIYYSQIVNDFQKGDIAEGYSVSREKKESFPLTVTSAQKNPTAFYLCASSILAGGARETQYFGPGTRLLVL.

This clone showed up just once. The genes are TRBV6-5 and TRBJ1-2; D might be TRBD1 (6 bases). The germline V and J ends were trimmed by 4 bases and 8 bases, with 14 bases remaining between them. The CDR3 is 13 residues long. Germline V lookup: CDR1 MNHEY, CDR2 SVGAGI. The CDR3, as DNA: TGTGCCAGCAGTTCCGAGGGGGGCGGAGGCTACACCTTC. Its protein is CASSSEGGGGYTF.

Points on this clone: The same CDR3 arises from other DNA sequences in this sample as well. The chain joins TRBV27 to TRBJ1-5, with D tentatively TRBD1 (6 bases). Trimming shortened V by 6 bases and J by 6 bases, and 9 bases separated the two germline ends. The germline CDR1 and CDR2 sequences are MNHEY and SMNVEV (reference sequence). There are 12 residues in the CDR3. The CDR3 coding sequence is TGTGCCAGCAGACAGGGAGGTCAGCCCCAGCATTTT. Protein product: CASRQGGQPQHF.

This chain links TRBV6-6 with TRBJ2-5; 10 nucleotides match TRBD1. The V segment lost 6 bases and the J segment 4 bases; nucleotides outside the gene matches: 5. CDR1 is MNHNY, CDR2 SVGAGI, per germline (reference sequence). This CDR3 spans 14 amino acids. This chain's CDR3 is CASSPGQGVETQYF. CDR3 bases: TGTGCCAGCAGCCCAGGACAGGGGGTAGAGACCCAGTACTTC.

This chain connects TRBV19 to TRBJ2-7; possibly TRBD1 for D (6 bases). In germline, CDR1 is LNHDA, CDR2 SQIVND (reference sequence). V was shortened by 9 bases and J by 6 bases, with 12 bases between the two germline ends. There are 11 residues in the CDR3. CDR3 in DNA: TGTGCCAGCGATTCAGGGGCCGAGCAGTACTTC. Translating gives CASDSGAEQYF.

V gene TRBV6-4 combines with J gene TRBJ1-5, with 8 bases matching TRBD1. Trimming took 3 bases from V and 3 from J; bases not matched to a gene: 7. The germline CDR1 and CDR2 sequences are MRHNA and SNTAGT. CDR3 length: 16 residues. CDR3 protein: CASSEIVTGDNQPQHF. CDR3 nucleotides: TGTGCCAGCAGTGAGATTGTGACAGGGGACAATCAGCCCCAGCATTTT.

The gene calls are TRBV7-9 and TRBJ2-5; D not resolved. The CDR3 totals 16 residues. The germline V and J ends were trimmed by 1 base and 1 base, with 13 bases remaining between them. The germline V gene has CDR1 SEHNR and CDR2 FQNEAQ (reference sequence). The CDR3 nucleotides read TGTGCCAGCAGCTTAGGCTATGGCAGGACCCAAGAGACCCAGTACTTC. As protein: CASSLGYGRTQETQYF.

This clone was counted a single time. The V and J genes are TRBV27 and TRBJ2-2, with TRBD2 matching over 12 bases. The CDR3 is made up of 16 amino acids. Germline CDR1 is MNHEY and CDR2 is SMNVEV (reference sequence). The ends lost 6 bases at V and 2 bases at J; junction bases unmatched: 4. For the CDR3, the DNA is TGTGCCAGCAGCCGGACTAGCGGGGCTAACACCGGGGAGCTGTTTTTT. It is translated as CASSRTSGANTGELFF.

There are many counts of this clone. This rearrangement joins TRBV5-4 to TRBJ1-4, with D perhaps TRBD1 (5 bases). The CDR3 length is 15 residues. V lost 4 bases, J lost 4 bases, and 14 bases lay in between. CDR1 and CDR2 from the germline V gene are SGHNT and YYREEE (reference sequence). The CDR3 region has the DNA TGTGCCAGCAGCCCGGGGGACGGGGGTAATGAAAAACTGTTTTTT. Its protein is CASSPGDGGNEKLFF.

The V and J genes are TRBV6-1 and TRBJ2-1, with D unclear. The length of the CDR3 is 12 residues. Germline-derived CDR1 and CDR2 are MNHNS and SASEGT. Trimming removed 2 bases at V and 10 bases at J, with 9 bases between. CDR3 protein: CASSEQAREQFF. The CDR3 DNA follows: TGTGCCAGCAGTGAACAAGCCCGGGAGCAGTTCTTC.

This sequence joins TRBV19 and TRBJ2-1; the match to TRBD2 covers 10 bases. Germline-derived CDR1 and CDR2 are LNHDA and SQIVND (reference sequence). CDR3 length: 16 residues. With V trimmed by 1 base and J by 4 bases, 4 bases remained unmatched. The CDR3 DNA is TGTGCCAGTAGTATAGCGACTAGCGGGCTATACAATGAGCAGTTCTTC. Translated, it gives CASSIATSGLYNEQFF.

This chain links TRBV19 with TRBJ2-5; a possible D gene is TRBD1 (6 bases). CDR1 is LNHDA, CDR2 SQIVND, per germline (reference sequence). The CDR3 is 14 amino acids. V was trimmed by 4 bases and J by 2 bases, leaving 11 bases between them. The CDR3 DNA reads as TGTGCCAGTAGTAGACAGGCCGTGCAAGAGACCCAGTACTTC. It is translated as CASSRQAVQETQYF.

This clone has just one count. J is TRBJ2-5 and V is TRBV7-9; TRBD2 agrees at 8 bases. V trimming: 8 bases; J trimming: 4 bases; junction bases outside the gene matches: 3. The CDR3 is 12 amino acids. Per the germline V gene, CDR1 is SEHNR and CDR2 is FQNEAQ (reference sequence). CDR3 amino acids: CASARGAETQYF. The CDR3 nucleotides read TGTGCCAGCGCGCGGGGGGCAGAGACCCAGTACTTC.

This chain links TRBV9 with TRBJ2-1; TRBD2 agrees at 8 bases. The CDR3 runs to 14 residues. V lost 3 bases and J lost 8; bases outside the gene matches: 7. Germline CDR1 reads SGDLS; CDR2 reads YYNGEE. The CDR3 nucleotides read TGTGCCAGCAGCGCGCGGACTAGCTGGGATGAGCAGTTCTTC. Protein sequence: CASSARTSWDEQFF.

This chain joins TRBV5-6 and TRBJ1-5; the D is unclear. The length of the CDR3 is 14 residues. Germline lookup yields CDR1 SGHDT and CDR2 YYEEEE. With 0 bases removed from V and 5 bases from J, the gap between germline ends came to 9 bases. The CDR3 sequence is CASSLVGSDQPQHF. DNA of the CDR3: TGTGCCAGCAGCTTGGTTGGGAGTGATCAGCCCCAGCATTTT. The variable domain in full, with the rest retrieved from reference TRBV5-6 and TRBJ1-5, is DAGVTQSPTHLIKTRGQQVTLRCSPKSGHDTVSWYQQALGQGPQFIFQYYEEEERQRGNFPDRFSGHQFPNYSSELNVNALLLGDSALYLCASSLVGSDQPQHFGDGTRLSIL.

The chain couples TRBV13 to TRBJ2-3, with 9 bases aligning to TRBD2. The length of the CDR3 is 16 residues. The trim removed 5 bases at V and 2 bases at J, leaving 8 bases unmatched. Germline-derived CDR1 and CDR2 are PRHDT and FYEKMQ (reference sequence). This CDR3 is CASSKRLAELTDTQYF. CDR3 bases: TGTGCCAGCAGCAAACGACTAGCGGAGCTCACAGATACGCAGTATTTT. The full variable domain, its missing parts supplied by reference TRBV13 and TRBJ2-3, is AAGVIQSPRHLIKEKRETATLKCYPIPRHDTVYWYQQGPGQDPQFLISFYEKMQSDKGSIPDRFSAQQFSDYHSELNMSSLELGDSALYFCASSKRLAELTDTQYFGPGTRLTVL.

This clone appeared a few times. This chain connects TRBV5-8 to TRBJ2-7; D unclear. The CDR3 extends over 11 amino acids. V was clipped by 0 bases and J by 5 bases, with 3 bases between them. Germline lookup yields CDR1 SGHTS and CDR2 YDEGEE. The CDR3 region has the DNA TGTGCCAGCAGCTTGGCGCACGAGCAGTACTTC. Its protein product is CASSLAHEQYF.